Described below is a single TCR beta chain sequence and its context. The antigen is undetermined. PCR used 60 Vbeta primers and 13 Jbeta primers. Sequencing used immunoSEQ multiplex PCR; TCRdb keeps in-frame clones, though not all of them. The sample has more than 110,000 clones; just under 85% are singletons. This entry belongs to a study of cytomegalovirus exposure and HLA in healthy donors. Study-level information: Early on, a data release was issued that held 80 million to 90 million unique TCRs from HLA-typed donors. Study-wide points: Most TCR sequences proved rare, with some public TCRs found in many donors. There were several of the most significant clusters that appeared linked to common viral pathogens in a later analysis. In a later analysis, an Asian-associated ancestry cluster reportedly showed fewer N-insertions than the approximately 640-donor mean.

The J segment lost 5 bases and the V segment lost 7 bases, leaving 6 bases of the junction unmatched. There are 14 residues in the CDR3. Germline CDR1 reads SGHRS; CDR2 reads YFSETQ. The sequence came from a man aged 40-50 years in good health and CMV-seropositive. The chain employs TRBV5-1 and TRBJ2-2; 9 nucleotides line up with TRBD2. The sample taken for sequencing was PBMCs. CDR3 region: CASGSAGGTGELFF. CDR3 nucleotides: TGCGCCAGCGGTTCGGCGGGAGGGACCGGGGAGCTGTTTTTT.